A selection of T cell receptor beta chains follows, all from one sample in a study of Ad26.COV2.S vaccination and SARS-CoV-2 variants. TCRdb keeps only in-frame clones here, not all; method: immunoSEQ multiplex PCR. The profile shows about 680,000 clones, roughly nine tenths of them singletons. This material consisted of peripheral blood, taken in a trial of Ad26.COV2.S vaccine versus placebo. Every receptor here comes from a person between 18 and 65 years old who received the Ad26.COV2.S COVID-19 vaccine or a placebo. Each CDR3 is given with its conserved first and last residue. The D gene is left open where the match is weak. Where a row states a size, it is once, few, many or the class of an expanded clone; other rows omit it.

>TRBJ1-2|TRBV12-3/TRBV12-4|NA|NA
CASSLQGLGGYTF
TGTGCCAGCAGTTTACAGGGTTTGGGTGGCTACACCTTC
>TRBJ2-1|TRBV5-4|NA|NA
CASSSRGIDEQFF
TGTGCCAGCAGCTCCCGAGGCATCGATGAGCAGTTCTTC
>TRBJ1-1|TRBV30|TRBD1|NA
CAGDRMNTEAFF
TGTGCCGGGGACAGAATGAACACTGAAGCTTTCTTT
>TRBJ2-2|TRBV6-4|NA|NA
CASSPDRNTGELFF
TGTGCCAGCAGCCCAGACAGGAACACCGGGGAGCTGTTTTTT
>TRBJ2-1|TRBV27|NA|once
CASSFSLYNEQFF
TGTGCCAGCAGTTTTAGCCTTTACAATGAGCAGTTCTTC
>TRBJ2-4|TRBV6-2/TRBV6-3|NA|NA
CASSGAKNIQYF
TGTGCCAGCAGTGGAGCCAAAAACATTCAGTACTTC
>TRBJ2-7|TRBV5-5|TRBD2|NA
CASRPVLASGAYEQYF
TGTGCCAGCAGACCAGTTTTGGCTAGCGGGGCCTACGAGCAGTACTTC
>TRBJ2-1|TRBV12-3/TRBV12-4|TRBD2|NA
CASTHGTTNEQFF
TGTGCCAGCACCCACGGGACTACCAATGAGCAGTTCTTC
>TRBJ2-3|TRBV5-4|TRBD2|NA
CASRGLAGDTQYF
TGTGCCAGCAGGGGACTAGCGGGAGATACGCAGTATTTT
>TRBJ2-2|TRBV10-1|TRBD1|NA
CASSALDRGPGGELFF
TGCGCCAGCAGTGCCTTGGACAGGGGGCCGGGTGGGGAGCTGTTTTTT
>TRBJ2-5|TRBV7-9|NA|NA
CASSLDRTKMTQYF
TGTGCCAGCAGCTTAGATCGGACAAAGATGACCCAGTACTTC
>TRBJ2-5|TRBV30|NA|NA
CAWRREVETQYF
TGTGCCTGGAGAAGGGAAGTAGAGACCCAGTACTTC
>TRBJ2-3|TRBV6-5|NA|NA
CASSPRRDTQYF
TGTGCCAGCAGCCCAAGGCGGGATACGCAGTATTTT
>TRBJ2-3|TRBV24-1|NA|NA
CATSDVLGTDTQYF
TGTGCCACCAGTGACGTCCTGGGAACAGATACGCAGTATTTT
>TRBJ1-2|TRBV7-8|NA|NA
CASSLVRERGYGYTF
TGTGCCAGCAGCTTAGTCAGGGAGCGGGGGTATGGCTACACCTTC
>TRBJ1-1|TRBV3-1/TRBV3-2|NA|NA
CASSQEIGSPTEAFF
TGTGCCAGCAGCCAAGAGATAGGAAGTCCGACTGAAGCTTTCTTT
>TRBJ1-3|TRBV11-2|NA|NA
CASRSTGLAGNTIYF
TGTGCCAGCAGGAGCACAGGGCTAGCTGGAAACACCATATATTTT